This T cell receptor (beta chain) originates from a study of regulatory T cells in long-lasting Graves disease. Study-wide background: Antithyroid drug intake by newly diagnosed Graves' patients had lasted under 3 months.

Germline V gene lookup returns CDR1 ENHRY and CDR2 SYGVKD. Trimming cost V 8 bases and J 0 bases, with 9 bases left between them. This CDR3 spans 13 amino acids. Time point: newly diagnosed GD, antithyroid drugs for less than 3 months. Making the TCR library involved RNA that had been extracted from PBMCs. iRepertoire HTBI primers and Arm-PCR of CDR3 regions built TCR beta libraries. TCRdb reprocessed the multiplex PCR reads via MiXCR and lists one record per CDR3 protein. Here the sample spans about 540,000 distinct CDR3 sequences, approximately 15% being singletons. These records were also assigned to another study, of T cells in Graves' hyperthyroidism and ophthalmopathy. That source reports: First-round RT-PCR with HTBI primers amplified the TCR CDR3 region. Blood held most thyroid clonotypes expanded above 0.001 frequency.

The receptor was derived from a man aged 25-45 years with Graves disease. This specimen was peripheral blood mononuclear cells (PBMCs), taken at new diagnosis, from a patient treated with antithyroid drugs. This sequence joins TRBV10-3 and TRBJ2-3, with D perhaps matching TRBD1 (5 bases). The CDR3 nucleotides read TGTGCCATCGGGGCAGAAAGCACAGATACGCAGTATTTT. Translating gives CAIGAESTDTQYF.